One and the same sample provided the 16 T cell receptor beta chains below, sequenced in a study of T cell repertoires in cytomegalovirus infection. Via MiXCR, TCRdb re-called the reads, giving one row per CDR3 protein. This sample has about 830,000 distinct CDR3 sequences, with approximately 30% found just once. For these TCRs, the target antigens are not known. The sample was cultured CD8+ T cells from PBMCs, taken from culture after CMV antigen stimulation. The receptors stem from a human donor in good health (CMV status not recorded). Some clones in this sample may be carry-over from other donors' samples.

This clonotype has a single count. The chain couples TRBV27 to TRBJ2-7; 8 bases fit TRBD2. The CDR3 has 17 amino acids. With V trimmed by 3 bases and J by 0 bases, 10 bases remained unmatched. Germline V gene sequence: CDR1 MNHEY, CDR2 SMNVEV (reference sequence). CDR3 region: CASSFAPRGGLSYEQYV. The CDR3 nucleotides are TGTGCCAGCAGTTTCGCCCCCCGGGGGGGCCTCTCCTACGAGCAGTACGTC.

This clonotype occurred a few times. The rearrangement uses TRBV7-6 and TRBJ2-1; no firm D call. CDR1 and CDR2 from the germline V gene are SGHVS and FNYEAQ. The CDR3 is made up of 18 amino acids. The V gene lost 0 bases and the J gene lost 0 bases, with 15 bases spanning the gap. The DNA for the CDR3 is TGTGCCAGCAGCTTAGCCAAAGAAACACAGAGCTCCTACAATGAGCAGTTCTTC. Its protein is CASSLAKETQSSYNEQFF.

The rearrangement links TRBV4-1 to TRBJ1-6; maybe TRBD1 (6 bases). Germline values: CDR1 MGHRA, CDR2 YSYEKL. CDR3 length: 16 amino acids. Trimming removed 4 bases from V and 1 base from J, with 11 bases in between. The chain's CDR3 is CASSRNRESYNSPLHF. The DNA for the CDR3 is TGCGCCAGCAGCCGCAACAGGGAATCCTATAATTCACCCCTCCACTTT.

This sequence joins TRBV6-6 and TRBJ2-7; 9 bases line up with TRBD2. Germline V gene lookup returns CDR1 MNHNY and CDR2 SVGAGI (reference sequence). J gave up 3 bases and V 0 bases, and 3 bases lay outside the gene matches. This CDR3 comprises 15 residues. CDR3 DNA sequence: TGTGCCAGCAGTTACTCGCGGGGGGGGGGCTACGAGCAGTACTTC. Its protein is CASSYSRGGGYEQYF.

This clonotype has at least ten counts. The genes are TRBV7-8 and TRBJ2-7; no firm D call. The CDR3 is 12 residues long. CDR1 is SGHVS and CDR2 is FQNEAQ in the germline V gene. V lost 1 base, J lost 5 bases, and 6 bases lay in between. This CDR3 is CASSLVSDEQYF. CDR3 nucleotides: TGTGCCAGCAGCTTAGTCAGCGACGAGCAGTACTTC.

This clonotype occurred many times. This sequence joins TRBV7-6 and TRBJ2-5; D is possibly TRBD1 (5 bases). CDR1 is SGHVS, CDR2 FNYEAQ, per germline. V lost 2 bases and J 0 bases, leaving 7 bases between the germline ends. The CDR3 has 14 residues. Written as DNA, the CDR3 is TGTGCCAGCAGCTTAAGACAGTACCAAGAGACCCAGTACTTC. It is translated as CASSLRQYQETQYF.

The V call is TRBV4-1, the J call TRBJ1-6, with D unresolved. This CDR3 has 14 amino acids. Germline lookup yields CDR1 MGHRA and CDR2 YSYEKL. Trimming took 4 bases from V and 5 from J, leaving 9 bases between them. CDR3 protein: CASSPRADNSPLHF. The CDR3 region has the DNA TGCGCCAGCAGCCCCCGGGCAGATAATTCACCCCTCCACTTT.

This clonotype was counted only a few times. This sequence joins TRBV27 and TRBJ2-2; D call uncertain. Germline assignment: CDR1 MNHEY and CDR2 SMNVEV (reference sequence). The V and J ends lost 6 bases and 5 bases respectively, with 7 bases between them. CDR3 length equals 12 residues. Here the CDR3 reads CASSAWTGELFF. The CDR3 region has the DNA TGTGCCAGCAGCGCGTGGACCGGGGAGCTGTTTTTT.

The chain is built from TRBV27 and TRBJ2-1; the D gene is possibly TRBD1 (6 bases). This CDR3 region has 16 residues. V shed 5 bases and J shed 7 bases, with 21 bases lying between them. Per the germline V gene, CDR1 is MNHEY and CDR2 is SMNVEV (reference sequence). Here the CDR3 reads CASSEPGANWPNEQFF. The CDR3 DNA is TGTGCCAGCAGTGAACCAGGGGCCAATTGGCCGAATGAGCAGTTCTTC.

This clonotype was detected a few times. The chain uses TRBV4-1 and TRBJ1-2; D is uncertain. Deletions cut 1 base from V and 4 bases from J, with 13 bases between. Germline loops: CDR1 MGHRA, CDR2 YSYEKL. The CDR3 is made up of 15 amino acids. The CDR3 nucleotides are TGCGCCAGCAGCCAAGGGAGAGGAGGGATCTATGGCTACACCTTC. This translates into CASSQGRGGIYGYTF.

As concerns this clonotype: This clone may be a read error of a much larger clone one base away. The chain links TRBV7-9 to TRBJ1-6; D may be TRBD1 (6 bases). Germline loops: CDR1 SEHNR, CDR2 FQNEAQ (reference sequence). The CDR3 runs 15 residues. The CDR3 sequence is CTSTQAHRVDSPLHF. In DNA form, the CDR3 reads TGTACCAGCACCCAAGCCCACAGGGTGGATTCACCCCTCCACTTT.

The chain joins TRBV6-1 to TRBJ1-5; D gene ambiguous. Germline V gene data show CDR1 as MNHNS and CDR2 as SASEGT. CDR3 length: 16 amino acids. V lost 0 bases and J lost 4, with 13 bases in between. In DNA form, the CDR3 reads TGTGCCAGCAGTGAAGCCCGGGCTAGGTCTAATCAGCCCCAGCATTTT. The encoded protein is CASSEARARSNQPQHF.

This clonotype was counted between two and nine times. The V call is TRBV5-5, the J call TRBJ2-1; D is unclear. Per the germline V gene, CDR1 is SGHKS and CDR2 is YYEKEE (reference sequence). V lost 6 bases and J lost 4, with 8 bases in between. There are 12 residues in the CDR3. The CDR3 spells CASNEQYNEQFF. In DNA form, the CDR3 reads TGTGCCAGCAATGAGCAATACAATGAGCAGTTCTTC.

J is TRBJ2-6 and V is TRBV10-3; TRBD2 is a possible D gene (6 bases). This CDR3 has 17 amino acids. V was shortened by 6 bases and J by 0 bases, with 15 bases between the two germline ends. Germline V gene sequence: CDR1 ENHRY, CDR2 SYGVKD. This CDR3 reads CAIRTGKTSSGANVLTF. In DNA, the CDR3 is TGTGCCATCAGGACCGGGAAGACTAGCTCTGGGGCCAACGTCCTGACTTTC.

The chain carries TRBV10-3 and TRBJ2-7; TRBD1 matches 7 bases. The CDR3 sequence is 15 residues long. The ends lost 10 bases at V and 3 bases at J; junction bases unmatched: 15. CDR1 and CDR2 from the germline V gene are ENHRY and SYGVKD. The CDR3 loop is CATLQGTPTNYEQYF. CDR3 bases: TGTGCCACCCTACAGGGGACACCGACGAACTACGAGCAGTACTTC.

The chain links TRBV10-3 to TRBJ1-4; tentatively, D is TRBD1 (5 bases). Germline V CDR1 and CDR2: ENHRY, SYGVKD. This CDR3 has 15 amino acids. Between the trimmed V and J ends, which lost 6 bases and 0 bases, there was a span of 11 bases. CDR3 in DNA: TGTGCCATCAGGACAGACCTATCAACTAATGAAAAACTGTTTTTT. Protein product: CAIRTDLSTNEKLFF.